Each of the 13 T cell receptor beta chains below was sequenced from the same sample in a study of blood T cells in healthy people across ages. A second PCR of 7 to 11 cycles used a sample-barcoded 5' primer and a J-beta primer mix. Each CDR3 protein is one row after TCRdb ran MiXCR on the 5' RACE reads. The sample includes 1.5 million to 2 million distinct CDR3 sequences, 49% of them seen just once. What was sequenced was blood. These receptors originate from a woman between 35 and 50 years old in good health.

This chain joins TRBV13 and TRBJ2-1; 9 positions match TRBD1. The V gene end was trimmed by 8 bases and the J gene end by 6 bases; junction bases not matched to a gene: 11. In germline, CDR1 is PRHDT, CDR2 FYEKMQ (reference sequence). The CDR3 sequence is 15 residues long. The CDR3 sequence: CASPTSGQGPNEQFF. The CDR3 bases are TGTGCCAGCCCCACCTCGGGACAGGGACCCAATGAGCAGTTCTTC. Full variable domain (rest looked up from reference TRBV13 and TRBJ2-1): AAGVIQSPRHLIKEKRETATLKCYPIPRHDTVYWYQQGPGQDPQFLISFYEKMQSDKGSIPDRFSAQQFSDYHSELNMSSLELGDSALYFCASPTSGQGPNEQFFGPGTRLTVL.

Only a few counts were recorded for this clonotype. The chain has TRBV6-6 and TRBJ2-5, with D tentatively TRBD2 (6 bases). The CDR3 covers 14 residues. Germline V gene lookup returns CDR1 MNHNY and CDR2 SVGAGI (reference sequence). The V and J ends lost 2 bases and 5 bases respectively, with 12 bases between them. This CDR3 reads CASSYTGVTETQYF. The CDR3 DNA reads TGTGCCAGCAGTTACACGGGGGTTACCGAGACCCAGTACTTC.

V and J are TRBV29-1 and TRBJ2-3, with D possibly matching TRBD2 (6 bases). Germline V gene data show CDR1 as SQVTM and CDR2 as ANQGSEA. V was shortened by 1 base and J by 1 base, with 15 bases between the two germline ends. This CDR3 comprises 16 residues. The CDR3 nucleotides are TGCAGCGTTGAAGCGGGAGACAAATTCCGCACAGATACGCAGTATTTT. It encodes CSVEAGDKFRTDTQYF.

The chain combines TRBV19 with TRBJ2-7, with D perhaps matching TRBD1 (5 bases). The J call may be faulty, since TRBJ2-5 better matches the DNA end. Per germline, CDR1 LNHDA and CDR2 SQIVND (reference sequence). This CDR3 comprises 13 residues. In DNA, the CDR3 is TGTGCCAGTAGTACCCCTGGGGCGTGGACCCAGTACTTC. It yields the protein CASSTPGAWTQYF.

The chain carries TRBV28 and TRBJ2-7; a possible D gene is TRBD1 (6 bases). The CDR3 sequence is 15 residues long. CDR1 MDHEN and CDR2 SYDVKM come from the germline V gene. V was trimmed by 8 bases and J by 0 bases, leaving 17 bases between them. The DNA of the CDR3 is TGTGCCAGCCTTACTCCGGGACACCTCTCCTACGAGCAGTACTTC. Protein product: CASLTPGHLSYEQYF.

The rearrangement joins TRBV12-3 or TRBV12-4 to TRBJ2-2; 7 positions match TRBD1. J gave up 4 bases and V 6 bases, and 8 bases lay outside the gene matches. The CDR3 extends over 15 amino acids. In nucleotides, the CDR3 is TGTGCCAGCAGCACAGGTCAGGGGGTCACCGGGGAGCTGTTTTTT. The encoded protein is CASSTGQGVTGELFF.

This chain connects TRBV4-3 to TRBJ2-4, with 10 bases matching TRBD2. The last part of the DNA fits TRBJ2-5 better; the J call may be wrong. Germline values: CDR1 LGHNA, CDR2 YSLEER. This CDR3 region has 17 residues. CDR3 amino acids: CASSQSISGGAFGTQYF. The DNA for the CDR3 is TGCGCCAGCAGCCAATCAATAAGCGGGGGGGCCTTTGGGACCCAGTACTTC.

As regards this clonotype: One end of the junction does not line up with germline, which may come from a read error. V is TRBV12-3 or TRBV12-4 and J is TRBJ2-3; D is uncertain. The CDR3 consists of 13 residues. CDR3 nucleotides: TGTGCCAGCAGGACGGTGGGCCCAGATACGCAATATTTT. It specifies CASRTVGPDTQYF.

In this sample, this clonotype turned up a few times. V is TRBV5-1 and J is TRBJ2-5; D is uncertain. V lost 1 base to trimming and J lost 1 base, with 8 bases between them. CDR1 and CDR2 (germline): SGHRS, YFSETQ. The CDR3 is 14 residues long. The DNA of the CDR3 is TGCGCCAGCAGCTTGAGCCACCCCCAAGAGACCCAGTACTTC. As protein: CASSLSHPQETQYF.

The chain combines TRBV4-3 with TRBJ2-5, with 9 bases fitting TRBD1. Germline values: CDR1 LGHNA, CDR2 YSLEER. The junction had 7 bases not matched to a gene; V was cut back by 0 bases and J by 2 bases. The CDR3 contains 17 residues. This chain's CDR3 is CASSQDGGQGPQETQYF. In DNA, the CDR3 is TGCGCCAGCAGCCAAGATGGGGGACAGGGACCACAAGAGACCCAGTACTTC.

In its sample, this clonotype was seen a few times. The rearrangement uses TRBV6-5 and TRBJ1-6; 9 bases match TRBD1. The CDR3 is made up of 15 amino acids. V was pared by 8 bases and J by 9 bases, with 11 bases of the junction left unmatched. Germline V CDR1 and CDR2: MNHEY, SVGAGI. CDR3 nucleotides: TGTGCCAGCGGACCAGGAACAGGGGGCCGTTCACCCCTCCACTTT. Translated, it gives CASGPGTGGRSPLHF.

The chain is built from TRBV29-1 and TRBJ1-5; TRBD1 aligns across 11 bases. Trimming cost V 7 bases and J 5 bases; bases outside gene matches: 13. The CDR3 is 16 residues long. The germline V gene has CDR1 SQVTM and CDR2 ANQGSEA. CDR3 DNA: TGCAGCGGCCGGGACAGGGGGGAAAAAGGATATCAGCCCCAGCATTTT. As protein: CSGRDRGEKGYQPQHF.

The chain joins TRBV12-3 or TRBV12-4 to TRBJ2-3; D may match TRBD1 or TRBD2 (5 bases each). The V end was cut by 7 bases, the J end by 0 bases, with 17 bases between. This CDR3 contains 16 residues. Here the CDR3 reads CASTAPGPPSTDTQYF. The CDR3, as DNA: TGTGCCAGCACCGCCCCGGGACCCCCTAGCACAGATACGCAGTATTTT.